This TCR beta chain was identified during a study of control samples from healthy donors and cancer patients. The table came from immunoSEQ multiplex PCR; TCRdb's copy has only in-frame clones and leaves some out. The table has about 80,000 clones, roughly 89% seen once. The trim removed 6 bases at V and 4 bases at J, leaving 5 bases unmatched. The V gene's germline CDR1 is SGDLS and CDR2 YYNGEE. CDR3 size: 14 residues. This chain joins TRBV9 and TRBJ2-3; 10 bases agree with TRBD2. What was sequenced was blood. The sequence was obtained from a man between 50 and 59 years old in good health. The CDR3 is CASNQRGGSDTQYF. CDR3 nucleotides: TGTGCCAGCAATCAGCGGGGGGGCTCAGATACGCAGTATTTT.